This T cell receptor (beta chain) was identified in a study of blood T cells in healthy people across ages. In its sample, this clonotype was seen a few times. The second PCR ran roughly 6 to 11 cycles with a sample-barcoded 5' primer and J-beta primers. TCRdb re-derived calls from the 5' RACE reads in MiXCR, one entry per CDR3 protein. The data hold more than 1.4 million distinct CDR3 sequences, with 42% observed a single time. CDR3 length: 16 residues. V shed 4 bases, J shed 5 bases, and the junction held 9 bases outside the gene matches. Germline V gene lookup returns CDR1 MNHNS and CDR2 SASEGT. The clonotype originates from a woman between 18 and 29 years old in good health. Specimen: blood. The gene calls are TRBV6-1 and TRBJ1-5, with TRBD1 identical over 9 bases. The CDR3, as DNA: TGTGCCAGCAGTGCGAACCTACAGGGGGCATATCAGCCCCAGCATTTT. Its translation: CASSANLQGAYQPQHF.